This TCR beta chain derives from a study of T cell responses to AZD1222 COVID-19 vaccine. Assay used: immunoSEQ multiplex PCR; TCRdb lists only in-frame clones, some missing. The profile shows some 190,000 clones, around 94% of them singletons. Comment on this clone: Its antigen remains unknown.

General observations from the study: Just six people given AZD1222 tested seropositive at baseline.

Germline values: CDR1 SGHRS, CDR2 YFSETQ. The V end was cut by 6 bases, the J end by 1 base, with 10 bases between. This CDR3 comprises 13 residues. This sequence was found in an adult who received the MenACWY meningococcal vaccine as a control. The V gene is TRBV5-1, the J gene TRBJ1-1; D is unresolved. Sequencing used peripheral blood, obtained 28 days after the second dose of the MenACWY control vaccine. CDR3 residues: CASIPDGNTEAFF. In DNA form, the CDR3 reads TGCGCCAGCATTCCGGACGGGAACACTGAAGCTTTCTTT.